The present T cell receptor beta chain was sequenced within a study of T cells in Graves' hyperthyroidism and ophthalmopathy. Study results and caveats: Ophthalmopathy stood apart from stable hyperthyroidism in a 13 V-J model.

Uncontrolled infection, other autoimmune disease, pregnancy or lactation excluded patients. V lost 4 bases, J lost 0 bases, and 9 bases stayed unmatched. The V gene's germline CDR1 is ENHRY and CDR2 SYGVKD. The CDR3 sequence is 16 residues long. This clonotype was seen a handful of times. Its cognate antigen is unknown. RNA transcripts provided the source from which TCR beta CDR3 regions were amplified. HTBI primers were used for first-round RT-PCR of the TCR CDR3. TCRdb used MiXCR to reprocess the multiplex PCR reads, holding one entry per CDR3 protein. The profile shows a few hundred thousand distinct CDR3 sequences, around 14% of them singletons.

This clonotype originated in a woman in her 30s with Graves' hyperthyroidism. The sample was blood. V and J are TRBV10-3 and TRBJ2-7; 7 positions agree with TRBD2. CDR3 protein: CAISGTGLADSYEQYF. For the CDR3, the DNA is TGTGCCATCAGTGGGACGGGCCTAGCGGACTCCTACGAGCAGTACTTC.